The present T cell receptor (beta chain) was sequenced within a study of CD8+ T cells in alopecia areata. As for the study in general: Patients given treatment had severity scored by the percentage of scalp area affected.

The CDR3 has 15 amino acids. CDR1 and CDR2 (germline): GTSNPN, SVGIG (reference sequence). V gave up 0 bases and J gave up 7 bases; unmatched junction bases: 7. Following RNA extraction, reverse transcription yielded cDNA that acted as the sequencing template. Profiled with immunoSEQ multiplex PCR; TCRdb holds only in-frame clones, not every one. The profile shows some 160,000 clones, around 71% of them singletons. Study-wide results and limits: Under tofacitinib, fewer expanded CD8+ clones appeared among the top 100 scalp clones. Among the cells sequenced in scalp samples are also the resident alphabeta T cells of normal skin. Because of a solitary nonresponder, the connection of baseline CD8+ expansion to response stays uncertain.

Treatment in this sample: oral pan-JAK inhibitor, 5-10 mg twice daily. This clone was counted only a few times. Its antigen is undetermined. The sequencing used CD4+ T cells sorted from blood, collected at week 4, from a patient treated with tofacitinib. The rearrangement uses TRBV30 and TRBJ1-5; 9 nucleotides agree with TRBD1. The sequence was obtained from a human donor with alopecia areata. The CDR3 spells CAWSVMGQGRQPQHF. The CDR3 nucleotides are TGTGCCTGGAGTGTCATGGGACAGGGACGGCAGCCCCAGCATTTT.